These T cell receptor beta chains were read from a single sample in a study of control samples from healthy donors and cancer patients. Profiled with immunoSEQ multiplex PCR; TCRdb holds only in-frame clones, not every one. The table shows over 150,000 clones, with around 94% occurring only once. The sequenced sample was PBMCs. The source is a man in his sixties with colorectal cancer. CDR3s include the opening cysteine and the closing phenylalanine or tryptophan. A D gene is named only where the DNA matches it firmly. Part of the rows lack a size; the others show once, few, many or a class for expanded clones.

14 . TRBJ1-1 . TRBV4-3 TGCGCCAGCAGCCAAGCTGGAGGGGGGACTGAAGCTTTCTTT CASSQAGGGTEAFF
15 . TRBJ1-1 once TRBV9 TGTGCCAGCAGCGCCTCGCAGGGTGGGGGCCCTGAAGCTTTCTTT CASSASQGGGPEAFF
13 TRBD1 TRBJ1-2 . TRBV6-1 TGTGCCAGCAGTGAAACAGGGGCCTATGGCTACACCTTC CASSETGAYGYTF
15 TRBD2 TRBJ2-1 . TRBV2 TGTGCCAGCAGTGTGACTAGGGTCGGGGGGAATGAGCAGTTCTTC CASSVTRVGGNEQFF
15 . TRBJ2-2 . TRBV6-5 TGTGCCAGCACCAAGGGAGGAGAGAACACCGGGGAGCTGTTTTTT CASTKGGENTGELFF
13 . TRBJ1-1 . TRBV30 TGTGCCTGGGGGCGCGGTGGAAACACTGAAGCTTTCTTT CAWGRGGNTEAFF
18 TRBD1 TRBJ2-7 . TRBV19 TGTGCCAGTAGTACTCGCCAGGGGGCTGGGTTTGTTAGTTACGAGCAGTACTTC CASSTRQGAGFVSYEQYF
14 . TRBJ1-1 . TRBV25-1 TGTGCCAGCAGCCCTATTGACTGGGAGGGTCGAGCTTTCTTT CASSPIDWEGRAFF
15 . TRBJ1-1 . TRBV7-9 TGTGCCAGCAGCCCTCAGGGACAAAGGAACACTGAAGCTTTCTTT CASSPQGQRNTEAFF
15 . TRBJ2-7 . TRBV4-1 TGCGCCAGCAGCCATGTCGACTTATTCTCCTACGAGCAGTACTTC CASSHVDLFSYEQYF
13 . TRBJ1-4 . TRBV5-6 TGTGCCAGCTACATCCACGGGAATGAAAAACTGTTTTTT CASYIHGNEKLFF
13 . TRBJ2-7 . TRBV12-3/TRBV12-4 TGTGCCAGCAGCACCGGGACCTCTATAGAGCAGTACTTC CASSTGTSIEQYF
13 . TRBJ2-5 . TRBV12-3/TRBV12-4 TGTGCCAGCAGTCCCGGGGCCCAAGAGACCCAGTACTTC CASSPGAQETQYF
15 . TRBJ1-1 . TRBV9 TGTGCCAGCAGCGTAGGCGGGGACCCGAACACTGAAGCTTTCTTT CASSVGGDPNTEAFF
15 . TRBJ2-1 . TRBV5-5 TGTGCCAGCAGCTTGGGTGGCGGGCCATACAATGAGCAGTTCTTC CASSLGGGPYNEQFF
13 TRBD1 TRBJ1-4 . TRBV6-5 TGTGCCAGCAGAAACAGGGGGCGCGAAAAACTGTTTTTT CASRNRGREKLFF
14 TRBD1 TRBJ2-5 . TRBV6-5 TGTGCCAGCAGTTTGCGGACAGGGCAAGAGACCCAGTACTTC CASSLRTGQETQYF
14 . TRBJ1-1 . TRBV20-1 TGCAGTGCTAGTCGGGCGGGGAGGGACACTGAAGCTTTCTTT CSASRAGRDTEAFF
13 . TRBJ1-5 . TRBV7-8 TGTGCCAGCGGGACGGCAAGCAATCAGCCCCAGCATTTT CASGTASNQPQHF
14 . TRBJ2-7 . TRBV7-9 TGTGCCAGCAGCCAACCGGGACTGCCTGCGGAGCAGTACTTC CASSQPGLPAEQYF
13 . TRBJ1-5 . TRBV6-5 TGTGCCAGCAGGAAAAAGAGCAATCAGCCCCAGCATTTT CASRKKSNQPQHF
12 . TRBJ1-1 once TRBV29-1 TGCAGCGTCGTAGGGTCGAACACTGAAGCTTTCTTT CSVVGSNTEAFF
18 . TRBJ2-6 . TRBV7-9 TGTGCCAGCAGCTTAAAGGGACTCCAGGCCTCTGGGGCCAACGTCCTGACTTTC CASSLKGLQASGANVLTF
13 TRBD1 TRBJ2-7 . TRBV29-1 TGCAGCGTTGACAGGGGGAGCTCCTACGAGCAGTACTTC CSVDRGSSYEQYF
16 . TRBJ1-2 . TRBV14 TGTGCCAGCAGCCCCTGGGGTGGACCCACTTTCTATGGCTACACCTTC CASSPWGGPTFYGYTF
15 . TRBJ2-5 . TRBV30 TGTGCCTGGAGTGTACTCGGACAGCCTGGGGAGACCCAGTACTTC CAWSVLGQPGETQYF
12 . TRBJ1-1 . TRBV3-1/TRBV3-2 TGTGCCAGCAGCCATCCAAACACTGAAGCTTTCTTT CASSHPNTEAFF
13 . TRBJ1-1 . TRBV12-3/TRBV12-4 TGTGCCAGCAGTTTTGGAGAGAACACTGAAGCTTTCTTT CASSFGENTEAFF
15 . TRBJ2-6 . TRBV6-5 TGTGCCAGCGCGGCAGAGGGCTCTGGGGCCAACGTCCTGACTTTC CASAAEGSGANVLTF